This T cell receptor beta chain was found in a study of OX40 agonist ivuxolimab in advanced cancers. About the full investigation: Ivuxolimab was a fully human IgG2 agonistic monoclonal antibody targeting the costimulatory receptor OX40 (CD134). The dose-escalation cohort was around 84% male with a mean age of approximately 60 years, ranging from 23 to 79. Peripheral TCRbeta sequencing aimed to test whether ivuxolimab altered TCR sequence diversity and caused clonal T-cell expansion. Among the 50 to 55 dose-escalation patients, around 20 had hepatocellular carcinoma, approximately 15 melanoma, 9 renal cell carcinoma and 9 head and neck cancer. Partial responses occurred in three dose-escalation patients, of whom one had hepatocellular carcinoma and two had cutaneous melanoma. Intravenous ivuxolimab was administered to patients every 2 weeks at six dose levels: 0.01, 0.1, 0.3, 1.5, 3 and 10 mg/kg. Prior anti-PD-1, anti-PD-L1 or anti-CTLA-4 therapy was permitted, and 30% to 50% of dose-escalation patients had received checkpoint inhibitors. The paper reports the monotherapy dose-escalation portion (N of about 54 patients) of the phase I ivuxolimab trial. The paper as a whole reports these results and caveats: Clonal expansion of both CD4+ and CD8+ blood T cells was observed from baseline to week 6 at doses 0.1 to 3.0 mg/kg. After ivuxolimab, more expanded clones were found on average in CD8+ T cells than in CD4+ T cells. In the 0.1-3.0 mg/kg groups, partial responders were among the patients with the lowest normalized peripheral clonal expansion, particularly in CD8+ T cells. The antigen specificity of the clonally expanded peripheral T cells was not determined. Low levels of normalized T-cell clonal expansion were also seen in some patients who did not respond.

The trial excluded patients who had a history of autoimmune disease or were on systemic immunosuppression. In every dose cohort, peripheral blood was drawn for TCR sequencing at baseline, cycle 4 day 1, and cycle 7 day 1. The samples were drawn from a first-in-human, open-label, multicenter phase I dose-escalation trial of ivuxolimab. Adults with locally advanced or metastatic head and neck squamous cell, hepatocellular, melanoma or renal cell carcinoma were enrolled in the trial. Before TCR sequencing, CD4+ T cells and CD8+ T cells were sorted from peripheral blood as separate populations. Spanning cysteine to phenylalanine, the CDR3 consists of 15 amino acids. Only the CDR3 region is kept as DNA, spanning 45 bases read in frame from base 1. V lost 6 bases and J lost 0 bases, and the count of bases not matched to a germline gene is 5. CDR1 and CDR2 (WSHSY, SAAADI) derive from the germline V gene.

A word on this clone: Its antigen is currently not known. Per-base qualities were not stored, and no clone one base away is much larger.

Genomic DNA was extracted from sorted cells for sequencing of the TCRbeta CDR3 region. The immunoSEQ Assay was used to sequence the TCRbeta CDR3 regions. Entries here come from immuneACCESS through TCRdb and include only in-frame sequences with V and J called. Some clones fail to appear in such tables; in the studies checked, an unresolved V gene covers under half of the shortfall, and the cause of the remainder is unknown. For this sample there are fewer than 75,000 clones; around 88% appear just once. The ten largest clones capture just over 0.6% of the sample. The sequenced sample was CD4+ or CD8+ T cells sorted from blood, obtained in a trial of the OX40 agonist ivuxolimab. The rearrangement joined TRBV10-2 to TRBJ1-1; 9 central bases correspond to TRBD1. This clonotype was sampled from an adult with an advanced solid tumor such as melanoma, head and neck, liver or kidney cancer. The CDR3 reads CASRDRGYMNTEAFF. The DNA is TGCGCCAGCAGGGACAGGGGCTACATGAACACTGAAGCTTTCTTT.